The 18 T cell receptor beta chains reported below all come from one sample, sequenced in a study of glioma-infiltrating T cells. TCR alpha and beta CDR3 regions were amplified from RNA using iRepertoire nested multiplex PCR. TCRdb re-derived calls from the multiplex PCR reads in MiXCR, one entry per CDR3 protein. This sample yields around 180,000 distinct CDR3 sequences, of which over 40% are seen a single time; around 5.2% belongs to the top ten. The sequencing sample was made of glioma tissue, nonneoplastic brain tissue, or PBMCs (not recorded which). The receptors stem from a human donor with low-grade glioma or glioblastoma, undergoing nonglioma brain surgery, or in good health (not recorded which).

In the case of this clonotype: This likely comes from a read error, as the CDR3 has no conserved phenylalanine or tryptophan at its end. This chain joins TRBV4-1 and TRBJ2-7; 7 bases line up with TRBD1. V trimming: 3 bases; J trimming: 5 bases; junction bases outside the gene matches: 7. There are 14 residues in the CDR3. Germline assignment: CDR1 MGHRA and CDR2 YSYEKL. The DNA for the CDR3 is TGCGCCAGCAGCCATCGAGACAGGGTCCACGAGCAGTACCTC. It is translated as CASSHRDRVHEQYL.

This chain connects TRBV19 to TRBJ2-2; the D is unclear. CDR1 is LNHDA and CDR2 is SQIVND in the germline V gene (reference sequence). V lost 0 bases, J lost 13 bases, and 12 bases lay in between. CDR3 length: 13 amino acids. This chain's CDR3 is CASSIDWAGRLFF. CDR3 DNA: TGTGCCAGTAGTATAGACTGGGCAGGCAGGCTGTTTTTT. Looking up the rest from reference TRBV19 and TRBJ2-2 gives the full variable domain: DGGITQSPKYLFRKEGQNVTLSCEQNLNHDAMYWYRQDPGQGLRLIYYSQIVNDFQKGDIAEGYSVSREKKESFPLTVTSAQKNPTAFYLCASSIDWAGRLFFGEGSRLTVL.

This clonotype was detected many times. J is TRBJ1-6 and V is TRBV20-1, with no clear D. The CDR3 has 15 amino acids. The germline V and J ends were trimmed by 5 bases and 4 bases, with 15 bases remaining between them. From germline, CDR1 is DFQATT and CDR2 SNEGSKA (reference sequence). The CDR3 DNA reads TGCAGTGCTCAAGGTGGCGAACTTTATAATTCACCCCTCCACTTT. This codes for CSAQGGELYNSPLHF.

About this clonotype itself: This sequence may be a read error, since a much larger clone differs from it by one base. The rearrangement uses TRBV20-1 and TRBJ2-5; 10 nucleotides match TRBD2. This CDR3 is 13 amino acids long. Germline V gene data show CDR1 as DFQATT and CDR2 as SNEGSKA (reference sequence). The junction had 6 bases not matched to a gene; V was cut back by 7 bases and J by 4 bases. CDR3 sequence: CSDAKRGGETQYF. In DNA, the CDR3 is TGCAGTGACGCGAAGCGGGGGGGAGAGACCCAGTACTTC.

This clonotype was seen at least ten times. This chain joins TRBV18 and TRBJ2-3; 9 bases are a match to TRBD2. The CDR3 consists of 13 residues. Trimming cost V 2 bases and J 14 bases; bases outside gene matches: 8. Germline CDR1 reads KGHSH; CDR2 reads LQKENI. Here the CDR3 reads CASSPERTSDAYF. Written as DNA, the CDR3 is TGTGCCAGCTCACCAGAACGGACTAGCGATGCGTATTTT.

This clonotype occurred a few times. V usage is TRBV12-3 or TRBV12-4 and J usage is TRBJ1-1; the D is unclear. The germline V and J ends were trimmed by 6 bases and 7 bases, with 12 bases remaining between them. CDR3 length: 12 amino acids. CDR3 bases: TGTGCCAGCAGACTTAACTGGGGTGAAGCTTTCTTT. Encoded protein: CASRLNWGEAFF.

V is TRBV14 and J is TRBJ2-7, with D perhaps TRBD1 or TRBD2 (5 bases each). V was cut by 2 bases and J by 0 bases, with 11 bases left in between. The CDR3 consists of 15 residues. Per germline, CDR1 SGHDN and CDR2 FVKESK. In nucleotides, the CDR3 is TGTGCCAGCAGCCAACCGGGACGACCCTCCTACGAGCAGTACTTC. Its protein product is CASSQPGRPSYEQYF.

This clonotype was seen repeatedly, ten times or more. The CDR3 DNA reads TGTGCCAGCAGCCAAACAACCAATGAGCAGTTCTTC. Its protein product is CASSQTTNEQFF. V usage is TRBV14 and J usage is TRBJ2-1; no clear D. Per the germline V gene, CDR1 is SGHDN and CDR2 is FVKESK. The CDR3 contains 12 residues. Trimming shortened V by 2 bases and J by 6 bases, and 5 bases separated the two germline ends.

The chain is built from TRBV12-3 or TRBV12-4 and TRBJ2-1; 7 bases fit TRBD2. The CDR3 is 15 residues long. V trimming: 4 bases; J trimming: 0 bases; junction bases outside the gene matches: 3. The DNA for the CDR3 is TGTGCCAGCAGTTCTAGCGGCGGCTCCTACAATGAGCAGTTCTTC. This gives the protein CASSSSGGSYNEQFF.

This clonotype came up many times. The chain couples TRBV15 to TRBJ2-7; TRBD1 is a possible D gene (6 bases). Trimming cost V 4 bases and J 6 bases, with 19 bases left between them. The CDR3 contains 15 residues. CDR1 LNHNV and CDR2 YYDKDF come from the germline V gene (reference sequence). The CDR3 nucleotides read TGTGCCACCAGCATAGGGATAGGGGGAATGGGCGAGCAGTACTTC. This translates into CATSIGIGGMGEQYF.

On this clonotype: A much bigger clone sits one base away, suggesting this may be a read error. The chain joins TRBV28 to TRBJ1-5; tentatively, D is TRBD1 (5 bases). The CDR3 runs to 13 residues. Germline values: CDR1 MDHEN, CDR2 SYDVKM. The DNA for the CDR3 is TGTGCCATACAGGCAGATAGCAATCAGCACCAGCATTTT. Protein sequence: CAIQADSNQHQHF.

As concerns this clonotype: A much larger clone differs by one base, so this may be a read error. The rearrangement uses TRBV10-3 and TRBJ2-3; D is unclear. The V and J ends lost 4 bases and 2 bases respectively, with 13 bases between them. Germline-derived CDR1 and CDR2 are ENHRY and SYGVKD. CDR3 size: 15 residues. DNA of the CDR3: TGTGCCATCAGTGTGTGGGTCAGCACCACAGATACGCAGTATTTT. Translating gives CAISVWVSTTDTQYF.

The sample holds a few counts of this clonotype. The chain joins TRBV4-1 to TRBJ2-7; 9 positions agree with TRBD1. The CDR3 contains 16 residues. Germline loops: CDR1 MGHRA, CDR2 YSYEKL. The J segment lost 1 base and the V segment lost 0 bases, leaving 4 bases of the junction unmatched. CDR3 region: CASSQDPGTGSYEQYF. DNA of the CDR3: TGCGCCAGCAGCCAAGATCCAGGGACAGGGTCCTACGAGCAGTACTTC.

The V call is TRBV28, the J call TRBJ2-5; 9 nucleotides match TRBD2. V trimming: 2 bases; J trimming: 7 bases; junction bases outside the gene matches: 23. The CDR3 is made up of 20 amino acids. Germline V gene lookup returns CDR1 MDHEN and CDR2 SYDVKM. The CDR3 nucleotides read TGTGCCAGCAGTTTAGGCCTCTCGCGGGAGGGCCCCCATGAGCCCGGGACCCAGTACTTC. It encodes CASSLGLSREGPHEPGTQYF.

This clonotype has at least ten counts. The chain joins TRBV6-1 to TRBJ2-3, with D hard to call. The germline CDR1 and CDR2 sequences are MNHNS and SASEGT. The V and J ends lost 6 bases and 2 bases respectively, with 15 bases between them. CDR3 length equals 15 residues. Here the CDR3 reads CASSSGRMNTDTQYF. Written as DNA, the CDR3 is TGTGCCAGCAGCAGTGGCAGAATGAACACAGATACGCAGTATTTT.

This clonotype occurred a few times. The V call is TRBV20-1, the J call TRBJ1-5, with 9 positions matching TRBD1. CDR1 is DFQATT and CDR2 is SNEGSKA in the germline V gene (reference sequence). V dropped 6 bases and J dropped 6; count of bases not matched to a gene: 15. The CDR3 runs to 16 residues. The CDR3 DNA is TGCAGTGCCCACACCCGGAGGGGACAGGGACCTCAGCCCCAGCATTTT. Its protein is CSAHTRRGQGPQPQHF.

This clonotype was detected a few times. This chain connects TRBV11-2 to TRBJ2-6, with D possibly matching TRBD1 (5 bases). Trimming pared 5 bases from V and 0 bases from J, leaving 11 bases between. Germline CDR1 is SGHAT and CDR2 is FQNNGV. The CDR3 consists of 16 residues. DNA of the CDR3: TGTGCCAGCAGCATGGACAAGAGCTCTGGGGCCAACGTCCTGACTTTC. Translating it yields CASSMDKSSGANVLTF.

There are a few counts of this clonotype. This chain links TRBV3-1 with TRBJ2-7; possibly TRBD1 or TRBD2 for D (5 bases each). The CDR3 runs 15 residues. The V and J ends lost 0 bases and 3 bases respectively, with 12 bases between them. Germline V gene data show CDR1 as LGHDT and CDR2 as YNNKEL (reference sequence). CDR3 sequence (DNA): TGTGCCAGCAGCCAAGAGTGGGGGAACCTCTACGAGCAGTACTTC. Residues: CASSQEWGNLYEQYF.